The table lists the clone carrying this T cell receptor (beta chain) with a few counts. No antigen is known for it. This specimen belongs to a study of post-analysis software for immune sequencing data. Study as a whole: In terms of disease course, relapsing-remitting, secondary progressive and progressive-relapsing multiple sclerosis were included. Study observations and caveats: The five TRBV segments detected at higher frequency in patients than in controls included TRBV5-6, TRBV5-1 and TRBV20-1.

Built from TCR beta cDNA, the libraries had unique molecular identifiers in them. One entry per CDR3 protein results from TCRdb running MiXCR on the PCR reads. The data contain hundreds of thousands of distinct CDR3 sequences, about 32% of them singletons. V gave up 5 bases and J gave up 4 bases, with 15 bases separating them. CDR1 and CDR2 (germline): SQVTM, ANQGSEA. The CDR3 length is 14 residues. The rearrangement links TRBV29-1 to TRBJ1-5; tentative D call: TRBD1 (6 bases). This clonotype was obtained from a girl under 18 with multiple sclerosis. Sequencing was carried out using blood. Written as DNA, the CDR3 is TGCAGCGTTAGGGGAGGGGGGAGGAATCAGCCCCAGCATTTT. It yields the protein CSVRGGGRNQPQHF. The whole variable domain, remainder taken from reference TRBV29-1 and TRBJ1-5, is SAVISQKPSRDICQRGTSLTIQCQVDSQVTMMFWYRQQPGQSLTLIATANQGSEATYESGFVIDKFPISRPNLTFSTLTVSNMSPEDSSIYLCSVRGGGRNQPQHFGDGTRLSIL.